This note documents a single T cell receptor beta chain sequence. The data were obtained in a study of technical replicates of blood from a few donors. Germline V CDR1 and CDR2: WNHNN, SYGVQD (reference sequence). The CDR3 runs 15 residues. The V and J ends lost 6 bases and 4 bases respectively, with 18 bases between them. Profiled with immunoSEQ multiplex PCR; TCRdb holds only in-frame clones, not every one. The sample records 83,000 or so clones, 85% to 95% being singletons. Sequenced: T cells isolated from PBMCs. The genes are TRBV10-1 and TRBJ1-1, with D possibly TRBD1 on 6 matching bases. This receptor was taken from a human donor in good health. This CDR3 is CASSDLTGPRTEAFF. DNA of the CDR3: TGCGCCAGCAGCGACCTAACAGGGCCTCGCACTGAAGCTTTCTTT.